These 9 T cell receptor beta chains were sequenced from one sample in a study of blood T cell repertoires in COVID-19. Assay used: immunoSEQ multiplex PCR; TCRdb lists only in-frame clones, some missing. In the table there are 250,000 or so clones, 84% of which are singletons. The sequenced sample consisted of peripheral blood. These receptors came from a man between 45 and 60 years old with acute or convalescent COVID-19.

The chain couples TRBV7-9 to TRBJ2-1, with no clear D. V dropped 1 base and J dropped 6 bases, with 4 bases sitting between them. The CDR3 spans 12 residues. The germline V gene encodes CDR1 SEHNR and CDR2 FQNEAQ (reference sequence). The CDR3 here is CASSLVSNEQFF. In DNA, the CDR3 is TGTGCCAGCAGCTTAGTTAGCAATGAGCAGTTCTTC.

The J gene is TRBJ2-3, the V gene TRBV9; 10 bases map to TRBD1. V lost 0 bases, J lost 5 bases, and 3 bases stayed unmatched. Looked up from germline, CDR1 is SGDLS and CDR2 is YYNGEE. The CDR3 runs 15 residues. The CDR3 DNA reads as TGTGCCAGCAGCGTAGGACAGGGGGCTTTAGATACGCAGTATTTT. Translating it yields CASSVGQGALDTQYF.

The V and J genes are TRBV28 and TRBJ2-3; maybe TRBD2 (5 bases). With 4 bases removed from V and 4 bases from J, the gap between germline ends came to 12 bases. The CDR3 totals 14 residues. Germline V gene lookup returns CDR1 MDHEN and CDR2 SYDVKM. CDR3 amino acids: CASSSGLVADTQYF. CDR3 sequence (DNA): TGTGCCAGCAGTTCAGGACTTGTGGCAGATACGCAGTATTTT.

The genes are TRBV5-1 and TRBJ2-7, with D possibly being TRBD1 (5 bases). The CDR3 is made up of 16 amino acids. Germline V CDR1 and CDR2: SGHRS, YFSETQ. V was shortened by 4 bases and J by 3 bases, with 20 bases between the two germline ends. The CDR3 nucleotides are TGCGCCAGCAGCCCGACAGCTGGGATGATGGGCTACGAGCAGTACTTC. This sequence encodes CASSPTAGMMGYEQYF. The complete variable domain, with remaining parts taken from reference TRBV5-1 and TRBJ2-7, reads KAGVTQTPRYLIKTRGQQVTLSCSPISGHRSVSWYQQTPGQGLQFLFEYFSETQRNKGNFPGRFSGRQFSNSRSEMNVSTLELGDSALYLCASSPTAGMMGYEQYFGPGTRLTVT.

This sequence joins TRBV6-4 and TRBJ1-2; D might be TRBD1 (5 bases). The length of the CDR3 is 14 residues. Germline-derived CDR1 and CDR2 are MRHNA and SNTAGT. Trimming took 2 bases from V and 8 from J, leaving 15 bases between them. This CDR3 reads CASSDGGRLSGYTF. The CDR3 DNA is TGTGCCAGCAGTGACGGGGGGAGGTTGAGCGGCTACACCTTC.

J is TRBJ1-6 and V is TRBV5-6; TRBD1 might be the D (6 bases). V dropped 3 bases and J dropped 3 bases, with 10 bases sitting between them. This CDR3 region has 15 residues. The germline V gene encodes CDR1 SGHDT and CDR2 YYEEEE. In DNA form, the CDR3 reads TGTGCCAGCAGCTACCGGGACATCTATAATTCACCCCTCCACTTT. Translating gives CASSYRDIYNSPLHF.

V gene TRBV10-3 combines with J gene TRBJ1-5; D unresolved. The germline CDR1 and CDR2 sequences are ENHRY and SYGVKD. CDR3 length equals 14 residues. V lost 0 bases, J lost 4 bases, and 7 bases lay in between. CDR3 DNA sequence: TGTGCCATCAGTGAGTCTGGCGGTAATCAGCCCCAGCATTTT. Its translation is CAISESGGNQPQHF.

This clone was detected a few times. The chain is built from TRBV19 and TRBJ1-3; D is unresolved. V lost 10 bases to trimming and J lost 4 bases, with 14 bases between them. The CDR3 has 13 residues. CDR1 LNHDA and CDR2 SQIVND come from the germline V gene (reference sequence). The CDR3 nucleotides are TGTGCCACCTCTGGCGGCCCGGGAAACACCATATATTTT. The encoded protein is CATSGGPGNTIYF.

V is TRBV6-5 and J is TRBJ1-5; D possibly corresponds to TRBD1 (5 bases). The CDR3 is 13 amino acids. Looked up from germline, CDR1 is MNHEY and CDR2 is SVGAGI. The V gene lost 4 bases and the J gene lost 5 bases, with 9 bases spanning the gap. For the CDR3, the DNA is TGTGCCAGCAGTTCGACAGCACATCAGCCCCAGCATTTT. Translated, it gives CASSSTAHQPQHF.